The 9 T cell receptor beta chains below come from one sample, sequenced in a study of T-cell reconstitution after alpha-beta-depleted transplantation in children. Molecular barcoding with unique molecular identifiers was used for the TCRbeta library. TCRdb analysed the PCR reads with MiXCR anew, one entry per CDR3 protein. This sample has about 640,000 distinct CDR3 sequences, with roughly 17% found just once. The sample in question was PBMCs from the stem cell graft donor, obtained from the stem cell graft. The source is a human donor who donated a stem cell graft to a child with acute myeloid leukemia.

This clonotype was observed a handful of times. The CDR3 is CASSFAPGDEQYF. The CDR3 DNA reads as TGTGCCAGCAGCTTCGCCCCCGGGGACGAGCAGTACTTC. The chain recombines TRBV7-2 with TRBJ2-7; possibly TRBD2 for D (5 bases). Germline V gives CDR1 SGHTA, CDR2 FQGNSA. This CDR3 spans 13 amino acids. Trimming took 3 bases from V and 5 from J, leaving 11 bases between them.

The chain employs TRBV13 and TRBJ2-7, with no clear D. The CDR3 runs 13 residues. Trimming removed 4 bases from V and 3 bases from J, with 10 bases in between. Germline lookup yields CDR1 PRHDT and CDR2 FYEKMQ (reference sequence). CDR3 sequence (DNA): TGTGCCAGCAGCTCCAGGATGAGCTACGAGCAGTACGTC. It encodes CASSSRMSYEQYV.

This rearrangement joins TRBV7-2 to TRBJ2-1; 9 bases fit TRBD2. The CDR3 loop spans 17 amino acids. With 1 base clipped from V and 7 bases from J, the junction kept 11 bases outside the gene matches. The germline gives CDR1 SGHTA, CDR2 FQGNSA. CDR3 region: CASSLVWAGGPGNEQFF. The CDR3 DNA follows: TGTGCCAGCAGCTTAGTATGGGCGGGGGGGCCTGGAAATGAGCAGTTCTTC.

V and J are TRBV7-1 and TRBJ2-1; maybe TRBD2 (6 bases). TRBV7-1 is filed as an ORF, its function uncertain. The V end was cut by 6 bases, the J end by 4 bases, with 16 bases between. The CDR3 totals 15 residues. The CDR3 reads CASSHESGLYNEQFF. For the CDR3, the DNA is TGTGCCAGCAGTCACGAAAGCGGGCTTTACAATGAGCAGTTCTTC.

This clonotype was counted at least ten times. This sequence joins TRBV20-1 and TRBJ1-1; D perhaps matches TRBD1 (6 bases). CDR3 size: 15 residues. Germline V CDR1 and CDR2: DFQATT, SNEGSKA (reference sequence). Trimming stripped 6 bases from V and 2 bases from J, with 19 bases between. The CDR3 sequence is CSARVGQGLNTEAFF. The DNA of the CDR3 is TGCAGTGCAAGGGTGGGGCAGGGGCTAAACACTGAAGCTTTCTTT.

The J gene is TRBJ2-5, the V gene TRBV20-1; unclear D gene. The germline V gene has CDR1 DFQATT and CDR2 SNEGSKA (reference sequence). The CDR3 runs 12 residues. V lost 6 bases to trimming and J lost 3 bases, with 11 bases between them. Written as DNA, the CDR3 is TGCAGTGCCCGGCCACACAAAGAGACCCAGTACTTC. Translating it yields CSARPHKETQYF.

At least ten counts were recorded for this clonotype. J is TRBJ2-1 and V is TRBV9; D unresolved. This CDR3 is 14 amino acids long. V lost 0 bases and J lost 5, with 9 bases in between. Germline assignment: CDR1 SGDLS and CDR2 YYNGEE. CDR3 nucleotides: TGTGCCAGCAGCGTAGGCAGGCAACACAATGAGCAGTTCTTC. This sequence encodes CASSVGRQHNEQFF.

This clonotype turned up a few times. For the CDR3, the DNA is TGTGCCAGCAGCTATTATGTTGCTAGCGGGTCCTACAATGAGCAGTTCTTC. This codes for CASSYYVASGSYNEQFF. The chain is built from TRBV7-2 and TRBJ2-1; 8 bases are shared with TRBD2. This CDR3 is built from 17 residues. The trim removed 4 bases at V and 1 base at J, leaving 9 bases unmatched. CDR1 and CDR2 from the germline V gene are SGHTA and FQGNSA. The complete variable domain, with remaining parts taken from reference TRBV7-2 and TRBJ2-1, reads GAGVSQSPSNKVTEKGKDVELRCDPISGHTALYWYRQSLGQGLEFLIYFQGNSAPDKSGLPSDRFSAERTGGSVSTLTIQRTQQEDSAVYLCASSYYVASGSYNEQFFGPGTRLTVL.

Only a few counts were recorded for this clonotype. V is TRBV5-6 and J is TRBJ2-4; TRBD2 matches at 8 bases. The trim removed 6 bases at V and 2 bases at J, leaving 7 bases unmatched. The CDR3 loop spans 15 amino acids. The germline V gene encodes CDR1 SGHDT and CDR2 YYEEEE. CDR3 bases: TGTGCCAGCAACCCCCGGGGGGGACCCAAAAACATTCAGTACTTC. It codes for CASNPRGGPKNIQYF.